This entry lists 10 T cell receptor beta chains sequenced from one sample in a study of identical twins. TCRdb recomputed calls from the 5' RACE reads with MiXCR, one row per CDR3 protein. The sample has some 590,000 distinct CDR3 sequences; roughly 9.5% are singletons. The same specimen was also included in a second study, on yellow fever vaccine responses in identical twins.

The sample consisted of PBMCs. The origin of the receptors is a woman under 30 in good health.

This clonotype occurred a few times. J is TRBJ2-2 and V is TRBV9; D remains ambiguous. There are 14 residues in the CDR3. Germline V gene lookup returns CDR1 SGDLS and CDR2 YYNGEE. The V end was cut by 7 bases, the J end by 1 base, with 11 bases between. CDR3 bases: TGTGCCAGCGCGCCTCGACAGAACACCGGGGAGCTGTTTTTT. It codes for CASAPRQNTGELFF.

This clonotype has a count of ten or more. The chain carries TRBV4-1 and TRBJ2-7; 7 bases align to TRBD1. Germline V gene data show CDR1 as MGHRA and CDR2 as YSYEKL. The trim removed 3 bases at V and 0 bases at J, leaving 5 bases unmatched. CDR3 size: 15 residues. The CDR3 loop reads CASSQTGTVSYEQYF. The CDR3 DNA reads TGCGCCAGCAGCCAGACCGGGACAGTCTCCTACGAGCAGTACTTC.

This chain joins TRBV6-1 and TRBJ2-2, with D possibly matching TRBD1 (6 bases). The CDR3 runs to 16 residues. Per the germline V gene, CDR1 is MNHNS and CDR2 is SASEGT. Trimming cost V 7 bases and J 8 bases, with 23 bases left between them. Here the CDR3 DNA reads TGTGCCAGCACCGGACAGTCCCGATTATTTCCAGGGGAGCTGTTTTTT. Amino acids: CASTGQSRLFPGELFF.

This clonotype was picked up many times. The chain couples TRBV12-3 or TRBV12-4 to TRBJ2-5; D might be TRBD1 or TRBD2, each matching 5 bases. The CDR3 sequence is 16 residues long. Trimming shortened V by 2 bases and J by 2 bases, and 15 bases separated the two germline ends. CDR3 coding DNA: TGTGCCAGCAGTTTATTACCAGGGACCTCGCAAGAGACCCAGTACTTC. Its protein product is CASSLLPGTSQETQYF.

This clonotype was found a few times. The rearrangement joins TRBV10-3 to TRBJ2-7; no firm D call. Germline CDR1 is ENHRY and CDR2 is SYGVKD. Between the trimmed V and J ends, which lost 6 bases and 2 bases, there was a span of 11 bases. The CDR3 runs to 13 residues. The CDR3 DNA follows: TGTGCCATCAGGCCCGGCCCCACCTACGAGCAGTACTTC. This gives the protein CAIRPGPTYEQYF.

This clonotype was picked up a small number of times. The chain is built from TRBV7-2 and TRBJ2-1; TRBD2 matches at 10 bases. Germline V gene sequence: CDR1 SGHTA, CDR2 FQGNSA. This CDR3 contains 17 residues. With V trimmed by 1 base and J by 4 bases, 7 bases remained unmatched. The CDR3 loop is CASSLGLGTSVYNEQFF. In nucleotides, the CDR3 is TGTGCCAGCAGCTTAGGACTCGGGACTAGCGTATACAATGAGCAGTTCTTC.

J is TRBJ2-5 and V is TRBV5-6; TRBD1 matches 10 bases. J gave up 3 bases and V 2 bases, and 7 bases lay outside the gene matches. The CDR3 loop spans 16 amino acids. The germline V gene encodes CDR1 SGHDT and CDR2 YYEEEE. The CDR3 region is CASSLGPTGGKETQYF. CDR3 DNA: TGTGCCAGCAGCTTAGGCCCGACAGGGGGCAAAGAGACCCAGTACTTC. The full variable domain, its missing parts supplied by reference TRBV5-6 and TRBJ2-5, is DAGVTQSPTHLIKTRGQQVTLRCSPKSGHDTVSWYQQALGQGPQFIFQYYEEEERQRGNFPDRFSGHQFPNYSSELNVNALLLGDSALYLCASSLGPTGGKETQYFGPGTRLLVL.

The chain employs TRBV5-1 and TRBJ1-3, with D tentatively TRBD1 (5 bases). CDR3 length equals 14 residues. The V end lost 7 bases, the J end lost 2 bases, and 13 bases lay between the germline ends. Per germline, CDR1 SGHRS and CDR2 YFSETQ. As DNA, the CDR3 is TGCGCCAGCTCGCGGGGCATCGCTGGAAACACCATATATTTT. It specifies CASSRGIAGNTIYF.

In this sample, this clonotype turned up a few times. The chain has TRBV28 and TRBJ2-1, with 8 bases lining up with TRBD2. Per the germline V gene, CDR1 is MDHEN and CDR2 is SYDVKM. J gave up 0 bases and V 2 bases, and 12 bases lay outside the gene matches. There are 19 residues in the CDR3. The CDR3 DNA follows: TGTGCCAGCAGTTTAGGGGTGGGCGGGAGGCCGAGCTCCTACAATGAGCAGTTCTTC. This translates into CASSLGVGGRPSSYNEQFF.

The table lists this clonotype with a few counts. The rearrangement joins TRBV7-8 to TRBJ2-3, with D possibly being TRBD2 (6 bases). V was cut by 2 bases and J by 2 bases, with 14 bases left in between. CDR3 length: 16 residues. CDR1 is SGHVS, CDR2 FQNEAQ, per germline. The CDR3 region has the DNA TGTGCCAGCAGCTTACGTCGGGAGCGAATCACAGATACGCAGTATTTT. The encoded protein is CASSLRRERITDTQYF.